This TCR beta chain is drawn from a study of blood T cell repertoires in COVID-19. For the study at large: Sites across the United States, Italy and Spain contributed samples from acute and convalescent COVID-19. T cells, B-cell-depleted T cells, or PBMCs supplied cDNA or gDNA.

Per the original methods: Nucleated cell number was recorded as an estimate derived from reference gene primer amplification. Here immunoSEQ multiplex PCR was the method, and the copy in TCRdb shows in-frame clones only, minus some. That table furnishes V, J and clone size, whereas the DNA furnished D and trimming. This sample carries fewer than 60,000 clones, around 80% of them seen once, and the ten largest clones take over 3.5%. This clone was observed a handful of times. With 2 bases clipped from V and 1 base from J, the junction kept 3 bases outside the gene matches. CDR1 and CDR2 (germline): KGHSH, LQKENI. The CDR3 contains 15 residues.

This clonotype was obtained from a man aged 55 to 70 with acute or convalescent COVID-19. Sequencing input: peripheral blood. The J gene is TRBJ1-2, the V gene TRBV18; 8 positions match TRBD1. CDR3 DNA: TGTGCCAGCTCACCAGGGACAGGAATTAACTATGGCTACACCTTC. Translating it yields CASSPGTGINYGYTF.